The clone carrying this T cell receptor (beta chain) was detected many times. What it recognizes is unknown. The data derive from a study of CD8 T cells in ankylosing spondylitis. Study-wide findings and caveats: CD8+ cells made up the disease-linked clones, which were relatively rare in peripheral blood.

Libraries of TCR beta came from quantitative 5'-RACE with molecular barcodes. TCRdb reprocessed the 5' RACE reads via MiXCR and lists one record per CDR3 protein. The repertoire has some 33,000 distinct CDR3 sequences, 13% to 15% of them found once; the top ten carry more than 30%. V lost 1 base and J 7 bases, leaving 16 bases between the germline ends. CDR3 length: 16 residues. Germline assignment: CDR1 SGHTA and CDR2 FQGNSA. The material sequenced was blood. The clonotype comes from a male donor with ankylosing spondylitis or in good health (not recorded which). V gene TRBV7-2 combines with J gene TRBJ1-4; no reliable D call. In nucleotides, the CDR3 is TGTGCCAGCAGCTTAGGAAACCTGGGGTCACCTGAAAAACTGTTTTTT. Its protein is CASSLGNLGSPEKLFF.